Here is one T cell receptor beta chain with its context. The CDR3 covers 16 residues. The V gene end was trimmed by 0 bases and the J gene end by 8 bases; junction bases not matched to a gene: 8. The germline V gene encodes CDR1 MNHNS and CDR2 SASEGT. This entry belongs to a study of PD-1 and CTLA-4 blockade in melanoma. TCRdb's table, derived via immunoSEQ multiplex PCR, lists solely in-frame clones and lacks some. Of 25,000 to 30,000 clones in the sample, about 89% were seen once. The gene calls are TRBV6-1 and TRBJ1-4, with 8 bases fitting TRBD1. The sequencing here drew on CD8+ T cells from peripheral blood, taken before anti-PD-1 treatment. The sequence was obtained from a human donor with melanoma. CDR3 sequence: CASSEASGTGGEKLFF. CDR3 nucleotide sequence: TGTGCCAGCAGTGAAGCAAGTGGGACAGGTGGAGAAAAACTGTTTTTT.